This TCR beta chain was sequenced during a study of spatial heterogeneity in lung cancer. Overall study: Sequencing consistently turned up more beta-chain sequences than alpha-chain sequences.

The table lists this clonotype with many counts. CDR1 is SNHLY and CDR2 is FYNNEI in the germline V gene. V lost 3 bases, J lost 1 base, and 2 bases stayed unmatched. The CDR3 runs 14 residues. Time point noted: sample taken at primary tumor resection. Researchers sequenced whole RNA taken from tumor, nontumor lung or frozen PBMC without sorting. Donation came from 70 or so patients with untreated early-stage non-small cell lung cancer. MiXCR was run by TCRdb on the 5' RACE reads, yielding one entry per CDR3 protein. The sample consists of several thousand distinct CDR3 sequences, less than 6% of them appearing once.

The chain is built from TRBV2 and TRBJ2-5, with 7 bases matching TRBD2. Sequenced material: normal lung tissue next to the tumor, taken at surgery. The sequence was obtained from a female donor with early-stage non-small cell lung cancer. CDR3 region: CASSDSSGQETQYF. The CDR3, as DNA: TGTGCCAGCAGTGATTCTAGCGGCCAAGAGACCCAGTACTTC.